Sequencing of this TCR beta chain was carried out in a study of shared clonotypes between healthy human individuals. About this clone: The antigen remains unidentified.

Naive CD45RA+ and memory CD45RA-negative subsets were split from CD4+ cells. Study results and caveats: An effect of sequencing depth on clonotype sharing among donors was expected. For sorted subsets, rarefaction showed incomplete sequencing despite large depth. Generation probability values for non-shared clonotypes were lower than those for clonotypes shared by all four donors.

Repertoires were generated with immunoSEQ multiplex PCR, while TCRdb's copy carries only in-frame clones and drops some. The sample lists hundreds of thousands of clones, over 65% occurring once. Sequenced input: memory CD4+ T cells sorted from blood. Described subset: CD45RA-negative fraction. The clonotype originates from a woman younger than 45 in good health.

CDR3 nucleotide sequence: TGTGCCAGCAGCCAAGCCCCTGGGACAGGGAACACTGAAGCTTTCTTT. This sequence encodes CASSQAPGTGNTEAFF. This chain links TRBV4-2 with TRBJ1-1, with 8 nucleotides matching TRBD1. The CDR3 is made up of 16 amino acids. Germline V gene data show CDR1 as LGHNA and CDR2 as YNFKEQ. V shed 1 base and J 1 base; nucleotides not matched to a gene: 5.